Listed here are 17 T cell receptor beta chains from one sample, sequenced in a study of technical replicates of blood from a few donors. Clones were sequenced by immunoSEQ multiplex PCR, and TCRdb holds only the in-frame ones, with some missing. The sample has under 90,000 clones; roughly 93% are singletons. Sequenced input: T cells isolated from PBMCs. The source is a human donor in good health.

The CDR3 is CASSYDRATDTQYF. CDR3 coding DNA: TGTGCCAGCAGTTACGACAGGGCCACAGATACGCAGTATTTT. J is TRBJ2-3 and V is TRBV6-5; 7 nucleotides line up with TRBD1. With V trimmed by 2 bases and J by 2 bases, 1 base remained unmatched. Germline V gene data show CDR1 as MNHEY and CDR2 as SVGAGI. There are 14 residues in the CDR3.

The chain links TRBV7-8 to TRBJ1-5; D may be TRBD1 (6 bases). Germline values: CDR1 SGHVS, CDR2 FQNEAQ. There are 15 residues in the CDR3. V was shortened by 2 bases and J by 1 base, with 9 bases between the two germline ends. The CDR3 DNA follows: TGTGCCAGCAGCTTAAACAGGGCGAGCAATCAGCCCCAGCATTTT. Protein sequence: CASSLNRASNQPQHF. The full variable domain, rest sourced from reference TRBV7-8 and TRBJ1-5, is GAGVSQSPRYKVAKRGQDVALRCDPISGHVSLFWYQQALGQGPEFLTYFQNEAQLDKSGLPSDRFFAERPEGSVSTLKIQRTQQEDSAVYLCASSLNRASNQPQHFGDGTRLSIL.

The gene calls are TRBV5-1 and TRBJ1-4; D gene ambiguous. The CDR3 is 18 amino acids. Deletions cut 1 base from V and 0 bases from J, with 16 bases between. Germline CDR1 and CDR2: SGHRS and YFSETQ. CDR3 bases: TGCGCCAGCAGCTTGTGGGGAATAAGGGAGACAACTAATGAAAAACTGTTTTTT. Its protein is CASSLWGIRETTNEKLFF.

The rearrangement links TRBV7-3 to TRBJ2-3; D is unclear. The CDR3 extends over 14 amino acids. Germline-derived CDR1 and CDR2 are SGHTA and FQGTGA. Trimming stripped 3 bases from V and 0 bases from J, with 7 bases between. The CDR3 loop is CASSFSSSTDTQYF. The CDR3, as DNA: TGTGCCAGCAGCTTCTCTAGTAGCACAGATACGCAGTATTTT.

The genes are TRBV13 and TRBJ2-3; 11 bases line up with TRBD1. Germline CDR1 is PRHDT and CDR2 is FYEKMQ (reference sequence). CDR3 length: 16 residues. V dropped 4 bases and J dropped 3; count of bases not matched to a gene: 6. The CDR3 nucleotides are TGTGCCAGCAGCTCGATACGGGACAGGGGGACAGATACGCAGTATTTT. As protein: CASSSIRDRGTDTQYF.

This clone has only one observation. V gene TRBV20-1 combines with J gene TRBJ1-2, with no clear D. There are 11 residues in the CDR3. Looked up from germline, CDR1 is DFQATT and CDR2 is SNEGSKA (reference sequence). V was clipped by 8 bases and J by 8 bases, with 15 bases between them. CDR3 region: CSFSGAGGYTF. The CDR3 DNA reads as TGCAGTTTTAGTGGTGCGGGGGGCTACACCTTC.

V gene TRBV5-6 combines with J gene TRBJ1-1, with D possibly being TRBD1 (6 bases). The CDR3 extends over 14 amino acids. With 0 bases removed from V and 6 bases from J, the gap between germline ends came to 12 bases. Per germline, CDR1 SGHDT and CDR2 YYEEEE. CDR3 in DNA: TGTGCCAGCAGCTTGGACAGGGAGTTTCCTGAAGCTTTCTTT. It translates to CASSLDREFPEAFF. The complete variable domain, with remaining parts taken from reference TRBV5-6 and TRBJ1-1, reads DAGVTQSPTHLIKTRGQQVTLRCSPKSGHDTVSWYQQALGQGPQFIFQYYEEEERQRGNFPDRFSGHQFPNYSSELNVNALLLGDSALYLCASSLDREFPEAFFGQGTRLTVV.

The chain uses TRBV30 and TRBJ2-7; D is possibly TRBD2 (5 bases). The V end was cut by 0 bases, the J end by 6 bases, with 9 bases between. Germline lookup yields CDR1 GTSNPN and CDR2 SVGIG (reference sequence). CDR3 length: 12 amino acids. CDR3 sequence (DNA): TGTGCCTGGAGTGTACGGGGTGCCGAGCAGTACTTC. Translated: CAWSVRGAEQYF.

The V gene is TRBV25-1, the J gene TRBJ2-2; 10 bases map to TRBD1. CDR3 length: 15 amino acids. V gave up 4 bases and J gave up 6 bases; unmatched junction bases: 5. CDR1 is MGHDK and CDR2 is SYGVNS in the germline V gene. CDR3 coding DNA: TGTGCCAGCAGTGCCTCCGGGACAGGGGCCGGGGAGCTGTTTTTT. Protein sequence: CASSASGTGAGELFF.

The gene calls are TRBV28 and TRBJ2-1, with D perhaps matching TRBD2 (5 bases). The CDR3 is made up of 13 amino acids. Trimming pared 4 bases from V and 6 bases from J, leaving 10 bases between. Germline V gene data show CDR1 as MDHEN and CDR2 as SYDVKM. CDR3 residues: CASSWGVTNEQFF. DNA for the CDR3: TGTGCCAGCAGTTGGGGAGTCACCAATGAGCAGTTCTTC.

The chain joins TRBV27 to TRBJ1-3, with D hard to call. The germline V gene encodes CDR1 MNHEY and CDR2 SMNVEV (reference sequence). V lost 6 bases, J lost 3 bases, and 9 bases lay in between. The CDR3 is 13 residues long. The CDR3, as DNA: TGTGCCAGCAGCTCCCCCGGTGGAAACACCATATATTTT. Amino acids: CASSSPGGNTIYF.

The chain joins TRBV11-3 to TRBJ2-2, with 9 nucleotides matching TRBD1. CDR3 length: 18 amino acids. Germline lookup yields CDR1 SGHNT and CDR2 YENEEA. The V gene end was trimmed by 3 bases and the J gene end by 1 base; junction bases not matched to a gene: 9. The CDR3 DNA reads TGTGCCAGCAGCTTTAGTTTCGTGGGACAGGGGAACACCGGGGAGCTGTTTTTT. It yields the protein CASSFSFVGQGNTGELFF. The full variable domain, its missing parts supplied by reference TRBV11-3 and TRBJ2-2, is EAGVVQSPRYKIIEKKQPVAFWCNPISGHNTLYWYLQNLGQGPELLIRYENEEAVDDSQLPKDRFSAERLKGVDSTLKIQPAELGDSAVYLCASSFSFVGQGNTGELFFGEGSRLTVL.

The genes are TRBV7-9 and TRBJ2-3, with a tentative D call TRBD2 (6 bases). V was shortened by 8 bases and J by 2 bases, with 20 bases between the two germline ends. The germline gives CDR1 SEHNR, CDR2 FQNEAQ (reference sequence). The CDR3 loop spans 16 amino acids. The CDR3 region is CASWVGDSGYTDTQYF. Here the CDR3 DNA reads TGTGCCAGCTGGGTGGGGGATAGCGGATACACAGATACGCAGTATTTT.

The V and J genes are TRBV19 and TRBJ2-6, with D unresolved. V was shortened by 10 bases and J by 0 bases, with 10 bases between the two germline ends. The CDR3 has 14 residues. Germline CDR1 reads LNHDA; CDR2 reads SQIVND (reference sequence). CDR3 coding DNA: TGTGCCACCACCTTTAGCTCTGGGGCCAACGTCCTGACTTTC. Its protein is CATTFSSGANVLTF.

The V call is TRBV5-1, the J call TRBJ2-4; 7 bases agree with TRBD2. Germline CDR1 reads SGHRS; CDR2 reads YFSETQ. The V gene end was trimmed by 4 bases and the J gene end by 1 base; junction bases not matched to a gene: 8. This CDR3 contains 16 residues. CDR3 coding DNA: TGCGCCAGCAGCCAGGAAGCGGGAAAGGCCAAAAACATTCAGTACTTC. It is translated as CASSQEAGKAKNIQYF. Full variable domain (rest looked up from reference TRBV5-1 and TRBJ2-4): KAGVTQTPRYLIKTRGQQVTLSCSPISGHRSVSWYQQTPGQGLQFLFEYFSETQRNKGNFPGRFSGRQFSNSRSEMNVSTLELGDSALYLCASSQEAGKAKNIQYFGAGTRLSVL.

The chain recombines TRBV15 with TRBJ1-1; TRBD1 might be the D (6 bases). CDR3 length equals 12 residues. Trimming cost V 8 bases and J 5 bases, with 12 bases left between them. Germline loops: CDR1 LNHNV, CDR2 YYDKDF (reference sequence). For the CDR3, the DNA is TGTGCCACCTCAAGGGGGTGGACTGAAGCTTTCTTT. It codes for CATSRGWTEAFF.

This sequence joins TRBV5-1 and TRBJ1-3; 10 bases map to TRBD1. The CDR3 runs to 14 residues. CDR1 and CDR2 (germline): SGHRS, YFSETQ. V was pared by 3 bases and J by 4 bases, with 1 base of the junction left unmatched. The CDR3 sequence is CASSWTGGGNTIYF. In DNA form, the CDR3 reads TGCGCCAGCAGCTGGACAGGGGGAGGAAACACCATATATTTT.